Presented here are 28 T cell receptor beta chains from one specimen sequenced in a study of cytomegalovirus exposure and HLA in healthy donors. The PCR used 60 Vbeta and 13 Jbeta primers. Measured with immunoSEQ multiplex PCR; TCRdb has only the in-frame clones, and not every one. The table records roughly 130,000 clones, around 86% of them present only once. The sequencing input was PBMCs. These receptors originate from a man between 18 and 35 years old in good health and CMV-seronegative.

The rearrangement links TRBV4-1 to TRBJ1-5, with no clear D. The germline V and J ends were trimmed by 2 bases and 0 bases, with 5 bases remaining between them. The CDR3 runs 14 residues. Germline CDR1 MGHRA, CDR2 YSYEKL. The CDR3 here is CASSQTGSNQPQHF. The CDR3 DNA follows: TGCGCCAGCAGCCAAACTGGTAGCAATCAGCCCCAGCATTTT.

The chain carries TRBV5-1 and TRBJ2-7; TRBD2 is a possible D gene (6 bases). The CDR3 is made up of 15 amino acids. CDR1 is SGHRS and CDR2 is YFSETQ in the germline V gene. V was clipped by 2 bases and J by 3 bases, with 15 bases between them. The CDR3 nucleotides read TGCGCCAGCAGCTTCTCGATAGCGGTTGTCTACGAGCAGTACTTC. Amino acids: CASSFSIAVVYEQYF.

This sequence joins TRBV5-4 and TRBJ2-3; 7 bases match TRBD1. Trimming took 1 base from V and 6 from J; bases not matched to a gene: 2. CDR1 and CDR2 from the germline V gene are SGHNT and YYREEE (reference sequence). The CDR3 spans 13 residues. The CDR3 reads CASSLTGADTQYF. The CDR3 region has the DNA TGTGCCAGCAGCTTGACAGGGGCGGATACGCAGTATTTT.

This clone was seen once. The chain joins TRBV6-5 to TRBJ1-4; no firm D call. Trimming shortened V by 0 bases and J by 8 bases, and 16 bases separated the two germline ends. From germline, CDR1 is MNHEY and CDR2 SVGAGI. This CDR3 contains 16 residues. The CDR3 coding sequence is TGTGCCAGCAGTTACTCGATATCCGTACGACTCGAAAAACTGTTTTTT. It is translated as CASSYSISVRLEKLFF.

This clone occurred once. The genes are TRBV18 and TRBJ1-6, with 7 nucleotides matching TRBD1. The CDR3 contains 15 residues. J was trimmed by 7 bases and V by 3 bases; bases with no gene match: 6. CDR1 and CDR2 (germline): KGHSH, LQKENI. The CDR3 DNA sequence: TGTGCCAGCTCACCCCGGGACAGTGAGAATTCACCCCTCCACTTT. The encoded protein is CASSPRDSENSPLHF.

J is TRBJ1-1 and V is TRBV29-1, with no clear D. Trimming pared 6 bases from V and 10 bases from J, leaving 15 bases between. The CDR3 spans 11 residues. Germline V lookup: CDR1 SQVTM, CDR2 ANQGSEA. The chain's CDR3 is CSVMAAKVAFF. The DNA of the CDR3 is TGCAGCGTAATGGCGGCGAAGGTAGCTTTCTTT.

This chain links TRBV6-5 with TRBJ2-7, with D perhaps matching TRBD1 (6 bases). Germline lookup yields CDR1 MNHEY and CDR2 SVGAGI. The V end was cut by 4 bases, the J end by 3 bases, with 16 bases between. CDR3 length: 15 amino acids. CDR3 DNA: TGTGCCAGCAGTTTTCACAGGGTAATGGGCTACGAGCAGTACTTC. Protein sequence: CASSFHRVMGYEQYF.

The CDR3 DNA reads as TGCGCCAGCAGGGCCCCAGGTTTAGCTAACTATGGCTACACCTTC. It yields the protein CASRAPGLANYGYTF. The chain joins TRBV5-1 to TRBJ1-2; the D is unclear. Germline V gene data show CDR1 as SGHRS and CDR2 as YFSETQ. This CDR3 is built from 15 residues. The V end was cut by 5 bases, the J end by 0 bases, with 14 bases between.

V usage is TRBV5-1 and J usage is TRBJ2-7, with 8 bases that match TRBD1. This CDR3 has 15 amino acids. Germline CDR1 is SGHRS and CDR2 is YFSETQ. The trim removed 5 bases at V and 4 bases at J, leaving 11 bases unmatched. Here the CDR3 DNA reads TGCGCCAGCAGATTTGACAGGGGCGGAGGGTACGAGCAGTACTTC. Translation: CASRFDRGGGYEQYF.

The V call is TRBV19, the J call TRBJ2-7; D gene unclear. The V end was cut by 3 bases, the J end by 3 bases, with 15 bases between. Germline assignment: CDR1 LNHDA and CDR2 SQIVND (reference sequence). The length of the CDR3 is 15 residues. The CDR3, as DNA: TGTGCCAGTAGTATGGGCAGTATGGGTAGCTACGAGCAGTACTTC. Its protein is CASSMGSMGSYEQYF.

The rearrangement joins TRBV6-6 to TRBJ1-6, with TRBD1 matching 8 bases. CDR1 and CDR2 (germline): MNHNY, SVGAGI (reference sequence). CDR3 length: 16 amino acids. J gave up 8 bases and V 6 bases, and 12 bases lay outside the gene matches. The CDR3 bases are TGTGCCAGCAGGGTGGGGACAGGCGGGAGTTATTCACCCCTCCACTTT. Translating gives CASRVGTGGSYSPLHF.

The V call is TRBV6-5, the J call TRBJ1-1, with D perhaps matching TRBD1 (6 bases). The germline V and J ends were trimmed by 4 bases and 8 bases, with 11 bases remaining between them. The CDR3 extends over 12 amino acids. Germline V gene data show CDR1 as MNHEY and CDR2 as SVGAGI. DNA of the CDR3: TGTGCCAGCAGTTCCGGGACATTCGAAGCTTTCTTT. Translating it yields CASSSGTFEAFF.

This clone appeared once. Given the absence of the conserved phenylalanine or tryptophan at the CDR3 end, a read error is likely. The DNA is omitted, as the CDR3 cannot be located on it reliably, and the CDR3 follows TCRdb's listing. The rearrangement uses TRBV19 and TRBJ1-2; the listed D gene, TRBD1, was not tested against the DNA. Germline CDR1 reads LNHDA; CDR2 reads SQIVND (reference sequence). Both ends counted, the CDR3 spans 10 residues. The CDR3 loop reads CASSPGDRGY.

This chain links TRBV19 with TRBJ2-5; D ambiguous. CDR1 LNHDA and CDR2 SQIVND come from the germline V gene (reference sequence). The V gene lost 4 bases and the J gene lost 5 bases, with 8 bases spanning the gap. The CDR3 covers 12 residues. CDR3 loop: CASSTGVETQYF. DNA for the CDR3: TGTGCCAGTAGTACAGGCGTGGAGACCCAGTACTTC.

The rearrangement links TRBV27 to TRBJ1-4; TRBD1 matches 9 bases. The CDR3 spans 17 residues. CDR1 is MNHEY and CDR2 is SMNVEV in the germline V gene (reference sequence). The V segment lost 5 bases and the J segment 7 bases; nucleotides outside the gene matches: 14. The CDR3 sequence is CASSRYYRDRVGEKLFF. In DNA, the CDR3 is TGTGCCAGCAGTAGATACTACCGGGACAGGGTGGGTGAAAAACTGTTTTTT. Full variable domain (remainder filled in from reference TRBV27 and TRBJ1-4): EAQVTQNPRYLITVTGKKLTVTCSQNMNHEYMSWYRQDPGLGLRQIYYSMNVEVTDKGDVPEGYKVSRKEKRNFPLILESPSPNQTSLYFCASSRYYRDRVGEKLFFGSGTQLSVL.

V gene TRBV2 combines with J gene TRBJ1-2; TRBD1 matches at 10 bases. Trimming removed 5 bases from V and 7 bases from J; junction bases left unmatched: 4. This CDR3 has 13 residues. Germline values: CDR1 SNHLY, CDR2 FYNNEI. CDR3 amino acids: CASSRQGAGGYTF. The CDR3, as DNA: TGTGCCAGCAGTCGACAGGGGGCGGGTGGCTACACCTTC.

This clone was observed once. This chain uses TRBV2 with TRBJ2-3, with D possibly TRBD1 on 6 matching bases. Germline V gene lookup returns CDR1 SNHLY and CDR2 FYNNEI. The CDR3 contains 15 residues. V lost 6 bases to trimming and J lost 1 base, with 14 bases between them. The CDR3 is CASRFGAGGTDTQYF. CDR3 DNA sequence: TGTGCCAGCAGGTTCGGGGCAGGGGGCACAGATACGCAGTATTTT.

This clone was seen just once. This chain links TRBV11-3 with TRBJ1-1; D unclear. With 0 bases removed from V and 6 bases from J, the gap between germline ends came to 14 bases. The CDR3 contains 15 residues. Looked up from germline, CDR1 is SGHNT and CDR2 is YENEEA. This CDR3 reads CASSLDRHESSEAFF. In DNA form, the CDR3 reads TGTGCCAGCAGCTTAGACAGGCATGAGTCTTCTGAAGCTTTCTTT.

This clone was recorded once. The rearrangement links TRBV11-2 to TRBJ2-7; tentative D call: TRBD1 (5 bases). The CDR3 sequence is 14 residues long. Trimming removed 2 bases at V and 5 bases at J, with 13 bases between. CDR1 SGHAT and CDR2 FQNNGV come from the germline V gene. DNA for the CDR3: TGTGCCAGCAGCTTAAGCCCCAGGGTAGACGAGCAGTACTTC. Residues: CASSLSPRVDEQYF. Full variable domain (remainder filled in from reference TRBV11-2 and TRBJ2-7): EAGVAQSPRYKIIEKRQSVAFWCNPISGHATLYWYQQILGQGPKLLIQFQNNGVVDDSQLPKDRFSAERLKGVDSTLKIQPAKLEDSAVYLCASSLSPRVDEQYFGPGTRLTVT.

The DNA of the CDR3 is TGTGCCAGCAGCTTGGTTCAGCGGACAGATACGCAGTATTTT. Amino acid sequence: CASSLVQRTDTQYF. The genes are TRBV5-5 and TRBJ2-3; D is possibly TRBD2 (5 bases). CDR3 size: 14 residues. Germline loops: CDR1 SGHKS, CDR2 YYEKEE (reference sequence). Between the trimmed V and J ends, which lost 0 bases and 3 bases, there was a span of 8 bases.

The chain employs TRBV2 and TRBJ2-1; TRBD2 matches at 9 bases. The length of the CDR3 is 16 residues. CDR1 and CDR2 from the germline V gene are SNHLY and FYNNEI. The trim removed 0 bases at V and 9 bases at J, leaving 9 bases unmatched. CDR3 nucleotides: TGTGCCAGCAGTGAAGCGTATGGCGGGGGGGCAGGTGAGCAGTTCTTC. Amino acid sequence: CASSEAYGGGAGEQFF.

This chain uses TRBV4-3 with TRBJ2-2; 7 bases are shared with TRBD1. Trimming took 4 bases from V and 6 from J; bases not matched to a gene: 5. Germline values: CDR1 LGHNA, CDR2 YSLEER. This CDR3 has 14 amino acids. This CDR3 reads CASSLTGLAGELFF. For the CDR3, the DNA is TGCGCCAGCAGCCTGACAGGGTTGGCCGGGGAGCTGTTTTTT.

The chain links TRBV5-6 to TRBJ1-1; D may be TRBD1 (5 bases). V shed 3 bases and J shed 7 bases, with 10 bases lying between them. Germline values: CDR1 SGHDT, CDR2 YYEEEE. The CDR3 is 12 residues long. The CDR3 sequence: CASSSQASEAFF. CDR3 DNA sequence: TGTGCCAGCAGCTCACAGGCAAGTGAAGCTTTCTTT. The variable domain in full, with the rest retrieved from reference TRBV5-6 and TRBJ1-1, is DAGVTQSPTHLIKTRGQQVTLRCSPKSGHDTVSWYQQALGQGPQFIFQYYEEEERQRGNFPDRFSGHQFPNYSSELNVNALLLGDSALYLCASSSQASEAFFGQGTRLTVV.

The gene calls are TRBV19 and TRBJ2-1; D remains unclear. Germline CDR1 reads LNHDA; CDR2 reads SQIVND (reference sequence). V was shortened by 6 bases and J by 0 bases, with 12 bases between the two germline ends. The CDR3 consists of 15 residues. CDR3 in amino acids: CASSAGFSSYNEQFF. In DNA, the CDR3 is TGTGCCAGTAGCGCAGGTTTCAGCTCCTACAATGAGCAGTTCTTC.

The J gene is TRBJ2-5, the V gene TRBV4-2; 10 bases map to TRBD2. The CDR3 consists of 16 residues. The germline V gene has CDR1 LGHNA and CDR2 YNFKEQ. The V gene end was trimmed by 3 bases and the J gene end by 5 bases; junction bases not matched to a gene: 9. The CDR3 sequence: CASSHPTSGLMETQYF. DNA for the CDR3: TGTGCCAGCAGCCATCCGACTAGCGGGTTAATGGAGACCCAGTACTTC.

This clone appeared a few times. V and J are TRBV9 and TRBJ2-7, with D maybe TRBD1 (6 bases). From germline, CDR1 is SGDLS and CDR2 YYNGEE. The CDR3 has 14 amino acids. Trimming pared 2 bases from V and 8 bases from J, leaving 17 bases between. For the CDR3, the DNA is TGTGCCAGCAGCGTGGACAGCTCTCCTACGCAGCAGTACTTC. It yields the protein CASSVDSSPTQQYF.

The chain employs TRBV6-6 and TRBJ1-1; D is unclear. The CDR3 length is 14 residues. Trimming shortened V by 6 bases and J by 0 bases, and 11 bases separated the two germline ends. Germline V gives CDR1 MNHNY, CDR2 SVGAGI (reference sequence). The CDR3 sequence: CASRDQALNTEAFF. The CDR3 DNA follows: TGTGCCAGCAGGGATCAGGCGTTGAACACTGAAGCTTTCTTT.

V usage is TRBV27 and J usage is TRBJ2-1; 8 positions agree with TRBD2. The junction had 9 bases not matched to a gene; V was cut back by 6 bases and J by 5 bases. The CDR3 consists of 15 residues. CDR1 and CDR2 from the germline V gene are MNHEY and SMNVEV (reference sequence). The DNA for the CDR3 is TGTGCCAGCAGGGACGGGACTAGGTTTAACAATGAGCAGTTCTTC. Its protein is CASRDGTRFNNEQFF.